This T cell receptor (beta chain) is drawn from a study of control samples from healthy donors and cancer patients. As to this clone: The identical CDR3 is also encoded by other nucleotide sequences in the sample.

V was shortened by 0 bases and J by 5 bases, with 13 bases between the two germline ends. The CDR3 loop spans 15 amino acids. In germline, CDR1 is SGHAT, CDR2 FQNNGV. Only in-frame clones appear in the TCRdb table, and some are missing; sequencing was by immunoSEQ multiplex PCR. The sample consists of under 200,000 clones, 90% to 95% of them appearing once. The chain links TRBV11-2 to TRBJ2-5, with TRBD2 as a possible D gene (7 bases). Material: blood. The sequence came from a woman between 55 and 75 years old in good health. CDR3 region: CASSLDGGGRETQYF. The CDR3 bases are TGTGCCAGCAGCTTAGATGGGGGGGGCAGGGAGACCCAGTACTTC.